This is a list of T cell receptor beta chains from one sample in a study of human T cells and chemical hapten exposure. TCRdb used MiXCR to reprocess the RACE reads, holding one entry per CDR3 protein. The sample holds 300,000 to 450,000 distinct CDR3 sequences; approximately 5% are singletons and the top ten take under 3%. The sequencing here drew on whole blood, taken in connection with sensitization to the hapten diphenylcyclopropenone (DPC). These receptors were taken from a woman aged 45-60 years with alopecia areata. Some clones in this sample may be carry-over from other donors' samples. Each CDR3 is given with its conserved first and last residue. D genes are given only for firm matches. The size of a clone is reported for some rows only, either as once, few or many, or as a class for expanded clones.

d_call,clone_size,v_call,j_call,cdr3_nt,cdr3_aa
-,many,TRBV5-6,TRBJ2-3,TGTGCCAGCAGGTTCGCCGGGGGAGAGGATACGCAGTATTTT,CASRFAGGEDTQYF
-,few,TRBV6-2/TRBV6-3,TRBJ1-2,TGTGCCAGCAGTCGGACAGCGCTTTATGGCTACACCTTC,CASSRTALYGYTF
-,many,TRBV6-1,TRBJ2-7,TGTGCCAGCAGATTACCCAACAATCGCGAGCAGTACTTC,CASRLPNNREQYF
TRBD1,many,TRBV10-2,TRBJ1-2,TGCGCCAGCAGTCCAGACCTCATTGGACAGGAGGGCTATGGCTACACCTTC,CASSPDLIGQEGYGYTF
-,-,TRBV4-2,TRBJ2-1,TGTGCCAGCAGCCCGGCCCTCCCTGAGCAGTTCTTC,CASSPALPEQFF
TRBD2,many,TRBV7-9,TRBJ2-7,TGTGCCAGCAGCTTGGACCGACTAGCCCACGAGCAGTACTTC,CASSLDRLAHEQYF
-,-,TRBV5-1,TRBJ2-7,TGCGCCAGCAGCTCCTCCACACGGACAAGGGTGAATCTGTACTTC,CASSSSTRTRVNLYF
-,many,TRBV10-3,TRBJ1-2,TGTGCCATCAGAGGTGGGGGCTTGAGCTATGGCTACACCTTC,CAIRGGGLSYGYTF
TRBD1,many,TRBV5-1,TRBJ1-1,TGCGCCAGCAGCTTAGTCCAGGGGGTCGGCACTGAAGCTTTCTTT,CASSLVQGVGTEAFF
-,few,TRBV18,TRBJ1-1,TGTGCCAGCTCACCTTCACAGGGTTCCCACACTGAAGCTTTCTTT,CASSPSQGSHTEAFF
-,-,TRBV5-1,TRBJ2-3,TGCGCCAGCAGCCCGGGGATGGACTCGTCAGGCACAGATACGCAGTATTTT,CASSPGMDSSGTDTQYF
-,many,TRBV7-2,TRBJ1-2,TGTGCCAGCAGCCCCGTGGGGGGGCCGAATGGCTACACCTTC,CASSPVGGPNGYTF
-,many,TRBV3-1,TRBJ1-2,TGTGCCAGCAGCCAAGTCCAGACCGGCTACACCTTC,CASSQVQTGYTF
-,-,TRBV5-1,TRBJ2-3,TGCGCCAGCAGCTTCAGAGGTATGGGCACAGATACGCAGTATTTT,CASSFRGMGTDTQYF
-,-,TRBV4-2,TRBJ1-5,TGTGCCAGCAGCCAAGACGAGGGCGCCCTTAGCGGGAGGCCCCAGCATTTT,CASSQDEGALSGRPQHF
-,few,TRBV11-2,TRBJ1-5,TGTGCCAGCAGCCTGGGACGGCGCAATCAGCCCCAGCATTTT,CASSLGRRNQPQHF
-,-,TRBV7-2,TRBJ2-5,TGTGCCAGCAGCTCGGATCCGGGGGCAGGAGAGACCCAGTACTTC,CASSSDPGAGETQYF
TRBD1,many,TRBV6-5,TRBJ1-1,TGTGCCAGCCAACCCCCGGGACAGGGTGACACTGAAGCTTTCTTT,CASQPPGQGDTEAFF